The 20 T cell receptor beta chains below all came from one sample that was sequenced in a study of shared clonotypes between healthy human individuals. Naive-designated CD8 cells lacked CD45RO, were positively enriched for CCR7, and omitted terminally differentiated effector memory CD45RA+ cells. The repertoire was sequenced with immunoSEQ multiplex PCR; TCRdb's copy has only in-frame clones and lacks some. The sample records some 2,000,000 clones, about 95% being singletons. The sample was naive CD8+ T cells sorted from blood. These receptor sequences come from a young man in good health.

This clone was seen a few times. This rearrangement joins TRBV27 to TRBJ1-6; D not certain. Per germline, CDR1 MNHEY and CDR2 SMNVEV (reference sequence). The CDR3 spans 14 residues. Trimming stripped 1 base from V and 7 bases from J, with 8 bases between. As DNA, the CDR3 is TGTGCCAGCAGTTTATTTTCAGAGAATTCACCCCTCCACTTT. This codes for CASSLFSENSPLHF.

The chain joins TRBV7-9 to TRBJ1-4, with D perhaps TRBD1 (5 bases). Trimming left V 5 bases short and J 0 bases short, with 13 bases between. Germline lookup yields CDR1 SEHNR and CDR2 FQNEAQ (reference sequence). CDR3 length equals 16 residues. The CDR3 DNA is TGTGCCAGCAGCAAGCAGGGAACTGCAACTAATGAAAAACTGTTTTTT. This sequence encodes CASSKQGTATNEKLFF.

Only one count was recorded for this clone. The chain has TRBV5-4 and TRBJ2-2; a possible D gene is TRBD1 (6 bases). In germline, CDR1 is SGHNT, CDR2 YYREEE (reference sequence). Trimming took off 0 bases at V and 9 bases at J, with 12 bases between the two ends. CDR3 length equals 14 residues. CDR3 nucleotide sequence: TGTGCCAGCAGCTTGGGCAGGGGCAATCGGGAGCTGTTTTTT. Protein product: CASSLGRGNRELFF.

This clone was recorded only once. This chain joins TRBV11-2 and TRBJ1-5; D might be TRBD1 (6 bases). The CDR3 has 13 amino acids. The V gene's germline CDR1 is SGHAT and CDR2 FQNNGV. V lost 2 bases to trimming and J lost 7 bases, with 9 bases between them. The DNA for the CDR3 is TGTGCCAGCAGCTTATACAGGGACCAGCCCCAGCATTTT. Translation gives CASSLYRDQPQHF.

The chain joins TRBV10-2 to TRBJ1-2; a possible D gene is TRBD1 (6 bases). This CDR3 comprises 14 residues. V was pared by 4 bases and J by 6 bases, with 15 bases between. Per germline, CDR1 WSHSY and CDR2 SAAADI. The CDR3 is CASSAGTNGDGYTF. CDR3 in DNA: TGCGCCAGCAGTGCAGGGACAAATGGAGATGGCTACACCTTC.

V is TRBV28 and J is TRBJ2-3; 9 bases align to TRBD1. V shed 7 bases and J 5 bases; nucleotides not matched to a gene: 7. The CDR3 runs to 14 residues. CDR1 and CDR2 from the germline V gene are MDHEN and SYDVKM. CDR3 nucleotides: TGTGCCAGCAACTTACAGGGGGCAAAAGATACGCAGTATTTT. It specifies CASNLQGAKDTQYF.

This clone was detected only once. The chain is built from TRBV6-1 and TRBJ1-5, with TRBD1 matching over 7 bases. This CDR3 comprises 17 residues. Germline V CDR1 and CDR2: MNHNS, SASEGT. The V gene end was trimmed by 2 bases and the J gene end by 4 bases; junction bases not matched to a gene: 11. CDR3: CASSEFLLQGSNQPQHF. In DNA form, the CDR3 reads TGTGCCAGCAGTGAATTCCTTTTACAGGGGAGTAATCAGCCCCAGCATTTT.

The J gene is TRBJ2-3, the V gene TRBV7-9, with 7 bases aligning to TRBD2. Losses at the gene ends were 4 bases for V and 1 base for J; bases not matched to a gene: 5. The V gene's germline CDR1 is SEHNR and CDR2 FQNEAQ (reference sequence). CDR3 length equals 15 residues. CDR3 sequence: CASSSASGRTDTQYF. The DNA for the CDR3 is TGTGCCAGCAGCTCTGCTAGCGGTCGCACAGATACGCAGTATTTT.

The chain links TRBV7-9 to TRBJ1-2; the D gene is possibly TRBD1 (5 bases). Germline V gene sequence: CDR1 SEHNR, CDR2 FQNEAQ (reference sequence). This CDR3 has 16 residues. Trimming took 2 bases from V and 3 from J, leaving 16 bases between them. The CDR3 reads CASSLMGPGADYGYTF. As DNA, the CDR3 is TGTGCCAGCAGCTTAATGGGACCGGGTGCGGACTATGGCTACACCTTC. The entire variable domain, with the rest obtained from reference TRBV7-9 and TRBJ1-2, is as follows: DTGVSQNPRHKITKRGQNVTFRCDPISEHNRLYWYRQTLGQGPEFLTYFQNEAQLEKSRLLSDRFSAERPKGSFSTLEIQRTEQGDSAMYLCASSLMGPGADYGYTFGSGTRLTVV.

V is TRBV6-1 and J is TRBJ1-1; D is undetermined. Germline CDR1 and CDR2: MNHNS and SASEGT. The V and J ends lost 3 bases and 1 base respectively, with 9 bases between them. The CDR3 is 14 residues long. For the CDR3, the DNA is TGTGCCAGCAGTGAGGTGGCGGAGAACACTGAAGCTTTCTTT. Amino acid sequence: CASSEVAENTEAFF.

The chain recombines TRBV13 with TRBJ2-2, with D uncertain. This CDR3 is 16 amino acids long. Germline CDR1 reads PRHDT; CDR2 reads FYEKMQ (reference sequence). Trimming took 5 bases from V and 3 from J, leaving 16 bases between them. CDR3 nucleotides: TGTGCCAGCAGCCTACCTTCCGGGCCGTACACCGGGGAGCTGTTTTTT. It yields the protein CASSLPSGPYTGELFF.

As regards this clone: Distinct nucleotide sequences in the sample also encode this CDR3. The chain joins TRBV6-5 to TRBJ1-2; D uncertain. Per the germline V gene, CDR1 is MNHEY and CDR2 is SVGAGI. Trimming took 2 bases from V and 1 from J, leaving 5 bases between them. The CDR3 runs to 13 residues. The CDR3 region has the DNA TGTGCCAGCAGTTACGGCGTTAACTATGGCTACACCTTC. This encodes CASSYGVNYGYTF.

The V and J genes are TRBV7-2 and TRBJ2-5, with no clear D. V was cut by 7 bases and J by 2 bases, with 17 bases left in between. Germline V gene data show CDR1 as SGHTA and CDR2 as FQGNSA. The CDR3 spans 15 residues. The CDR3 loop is CASTDWRIPQETQYF. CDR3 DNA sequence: TGTGCCAGCACCGACTGGAGAATACCTCAAGAGACCCAGTACTTC.

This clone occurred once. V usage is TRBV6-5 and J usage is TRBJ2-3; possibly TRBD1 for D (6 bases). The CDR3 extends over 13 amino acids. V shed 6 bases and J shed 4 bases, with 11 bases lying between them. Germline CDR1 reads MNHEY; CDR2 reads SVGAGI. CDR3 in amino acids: CASRKTGPDTQYF. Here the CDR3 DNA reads TGTGCCAGCAGAAAGACAGGTCCAGATACGCAGTATTTT.

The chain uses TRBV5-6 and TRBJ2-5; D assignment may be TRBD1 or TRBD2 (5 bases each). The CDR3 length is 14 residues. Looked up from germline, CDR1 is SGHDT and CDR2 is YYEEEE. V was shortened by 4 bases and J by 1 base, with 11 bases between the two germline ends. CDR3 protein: CASSLNGAQETQYF. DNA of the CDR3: TGTGCCAGCAGCCTAAACGGGGCCCAAGAGACCCAGTACTTC. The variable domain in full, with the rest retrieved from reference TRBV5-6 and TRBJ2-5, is DAGVTQSPTHLIKTRGQQVTLRCSPKSGHDTVSWYQQALGQGPQFIFQYYEEEERQRGNFPDRFSGHQFPNYSSELNVNALLLGDSALYLCASSLNGAQETQYFGPGTRLLVL.

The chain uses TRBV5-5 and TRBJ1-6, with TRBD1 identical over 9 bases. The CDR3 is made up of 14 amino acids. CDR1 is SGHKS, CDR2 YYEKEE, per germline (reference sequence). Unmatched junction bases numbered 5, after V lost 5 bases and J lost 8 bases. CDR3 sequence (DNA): TGTGCCAGCAGTTCGGGACAGGGTTATTCACCCCTCCACTTT. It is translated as CASSSGQGYSPLHF.

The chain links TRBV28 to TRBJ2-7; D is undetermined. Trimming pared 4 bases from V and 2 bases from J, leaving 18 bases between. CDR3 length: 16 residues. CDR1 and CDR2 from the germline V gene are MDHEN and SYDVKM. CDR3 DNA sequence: TGTGCCAGCAGTTCCCCAGACCGCGTGGCCCCCTACGAGCAGTACTTC. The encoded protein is CASSSPDRVAPYEQYF.

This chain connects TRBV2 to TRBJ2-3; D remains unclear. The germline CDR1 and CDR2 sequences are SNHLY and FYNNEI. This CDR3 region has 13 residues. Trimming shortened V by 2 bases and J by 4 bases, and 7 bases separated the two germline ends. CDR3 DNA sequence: TGTGCCAGCAGTGAACCCTTAGCAGATACGCAGTATTTT. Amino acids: CASSEPLADTQYF.

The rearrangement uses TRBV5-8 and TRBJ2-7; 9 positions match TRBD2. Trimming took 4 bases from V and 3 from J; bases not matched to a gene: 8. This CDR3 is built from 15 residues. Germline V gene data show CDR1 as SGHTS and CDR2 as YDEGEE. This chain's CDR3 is CASSPLAGTIYEQYF. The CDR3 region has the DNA TGTGCCAGCAGCCCCCTAGCGGGGACGATCTACGAGCAGTACTTC. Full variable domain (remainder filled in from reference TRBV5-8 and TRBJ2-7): EAGVTQSPTHLIKTRGQQATLRCSPISGHTSVYWYQQALGLGLQFLLWYDEGEERNRGNFPPRFSGRQFPNYSSELNVNALELEDSALYLCASSPLAGTIYEQYFGPGTRLTVT.

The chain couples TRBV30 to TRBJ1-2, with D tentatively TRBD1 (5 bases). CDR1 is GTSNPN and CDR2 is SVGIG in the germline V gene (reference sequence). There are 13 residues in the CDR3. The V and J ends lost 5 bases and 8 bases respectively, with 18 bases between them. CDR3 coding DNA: TGTGCCTGGTCCGGGACTGGGCTCGGGGGCTACACCTTC. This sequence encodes CAWSGTGLGGYTF.